The TCR beta chain described here comes from a study of OX40 agonist ivuxolimab in advanced cancers. As for the study in general: Patients were dosed with the agonistic anti-OX40 (CD134) antibody ivuxolimab.

Germline assignment: CDR1 SGHTA and CDR2 FQGNSA. This CDR3 contains 12 residues. Trimming pared 5 bases from V and 4 bases from J, leaving 7 bases between. TCRdb keeps only in-frame clones here, not all; method: immunoSEQ multiplex PCR. The table includes about 58,000 clones, just over 85% detected once. Patients were excluded for autoimmune disease history or systemic immunosuppression. The sequencing used CD4+ or CD8+ T cells sorted from blood, collected in a trial of the OX40 agonist ivuxolimab. The chain uses TRBV7-2 and TRBJ2-3; unclear D gene. The origin of this receptor is an adult with an advanced solid tumor such as melanoma, head and neck, liver or kidney cancer. CDR3 sequence (DNA): TGTGCCAGCAGCCTCCAATCAGATACGCAGTATTTT. Its translation: CASSLQSDTQYF. Filled out from reference TRBV7-2 and TRBJ2-3, the complete variable domain reads GAGVSQSPSNKVTEKGKDVELRCDPISGHTALYWYRQSLGQGLEFLIYFQGNSAPDKSGLPSDRFSAERTGGSVSTLTIQRTQQEDSAVYLCASSLQSDTQYFGPGTRLTVL.